These T cell receptor beta chains were read from a single sample in a study of a mutant IDH1 vaccine in newly diagnosed glioma. These TCRs' antigens remain unknown. The repertoire was sequenced with immunoSEQ multiplex PCR; TCRdb's copy has only in-frame clones and lacks some. The data contain tens of thousands of clones, less than 90% of them singletons. The sequenced sample was PBMCs, obtained from a glioma patient whose treatment included an IDH1 peptide vaccine. These receptors were taken from a man aged 40-55 years with glioma. CDR3s include the opening cysteine and the closing phenylalanine or tryptophan. The D gene is left open where the match is weak. Clone size is stated in some rows and not others, as once, few, many or a class when expanded.

V	J	D	length	size	CDR3	DNA
TRBV28	TRBJ2-7	TRBD1	13	-	CASSLLTGAEQYF	TGTGCCAGCAGTTTACTCACAGGGGCCGAGCAGTACTTC
TRBV4-3	TRBJ2-6	-	16	few	CASSQEEGAGANVLTF	TGCGCCAGCAGCCAGGAAGAGGGGGCTGGGGCCAACGTCCTGACTTTC
TRBV29-1	TRBJ2-7	TRBD1	14	-	CSAADRGVSYEQYF	TGCAGCGCTGCGGACAGGGGGGTCTCCTACGAGCAGTACTTC
TRBV5-5	TRBJ1-2	-	14	-	CASSSQEGAYGYTF	TGTGCCAGCAGCTCCCAAGAGGGAGCGTACGGCTACACCTTC
TRBV4-1	TRBJ2-5	TRBD1	13	once	CASSQGQGETQYF	TGCGCCAGCAGCCAAGGACAGGGAGAGACCCAGTACTTC
TRBV29-1	TRBJ2-7	TRBD2	13	-	CSVEGLGGSEQYF	TGCAGCGTTGAGGGACTAGGAGGCAGCGAGCAGTACTTC
TRBV6-5	TRBJ1-5	-	14	-	CASSLLGGNQPQHF	TGTGCCAGCAGCCTTCTAGGAGGCAATCAGCCCCAGCATTTT
TRBV19	TRBJ2-3	TRBD2	13	-	CACGGFSGDTQYF	TGTGCCTGCGGGGGGTTCTCCGGAGATACGCAGTATTTT
TRBV19	TRBJ2-1	-	15	-	CASSIGGRSYNEQFF	TGTGCCAGTAGTATTGGGGGGCGATCCTACAATGAGCAGTTCTTC
TRBV19	TRBJ2-4	-	16	-	CASSIVSVGTKNIQYF	TGTGCCAGTAGTATAGTGAGTGTTGGGACCAAAAACATTCAGTACTTC
TRBV19	TRBJ1-4	-	14	few	CASKRDATNEKLFF	TGTGCCAGTAAGCGCGATGCGACTAATGAAAAACTGTTTTTT
TRBV4-1	TRBJ2-7	TRBD2	15	-	CASSQPLAGTYEQYF	TGCGCCAGCAGCCAACCGTTAGCGGGAACCTACGAGCAGTACTTC
TRBV6-5	TRBJ1-3	-	15	-	CASSYSWGSGNTIYF	TGTGCCAGCAGTTACTCGTGGGGTTCTGGAAACACCATATATTTT
TRBV5-1	TRBJ2-1	-	16	-	CASSTLETYGGNEQFF	TGCGCCAGCAGCACTCTAGAGACGTACGGGGGAAATGAGCAGTTCTTC
TRBV2	TRBJ2-5	-	14	-	CASSERTYQETQYF	TGTGCCAGCAGTGAAAGGACATACCAAGAGACCCAGTACTTC
TRBV6-4	TRBJ2-1	TRBD2	14	-	CASSTFSGYNEQFF	TGTGCCAGCAGTACCTTTAGCGGGTACAATGAGCAGTTCTTC
TRBV29-1	TRBJ2-7	TRBD1	14	-	CSVENWTGFNEQYF	TGCAGCGTTGAAAATTGGACAGGGTTCAACGAGCAGTACTTC
TRBV29-1	TRBJ1-2	-	14	-	CSVVAGKGNYGYTF	TGCAGCGTTGTGGCGGGGAAGGGTAACTATGGCTACACCTTC
TRBV7-3	TRBJ2-2	-	15	-	CASSLISGDTGELFF	TGTGCCAGCAGCTTAATCTCCGGGGACACCGGGGAGCTGTTTTTT
TRBV6-4	TRBJ2-7	TRBD1	16	-	CASSDSLGGESGEQYF	TGTGCCAGCAGTGACTCTTTAGGGGGCGAATCTGGCGAGCAGTACTTC
TRBV29-1	TRBJ1-2	TRBD1	13	-	CSVEDPRGDRGDF	TGCAGCGTTGAAGATCCGAGGGGGGACAGGGGAGACTTC
TRBV27	TRBJ1-5	-	14	-	CASSLVGREAPQHF	TGTGCCAGCAGTTTAGTGGGACGCGAAGCGCCCCAGCATTTT
TRBV5-1	TRBJ2-3	TRBD1	15	-	CASSLGTGGTDTQYF	TGCGCCAGCAGCCTAGGGACAGGGGGTACAGATACGCAGTATTTT
TRBV2	TRBJ1-6	-	12	-	CASSVGGVPLHF	TGTGCCAGCAGCGTCGGGGGAGTACCCCTCCACTTT
TRBV6-1	TRBJ2-7	-	15	once	CASSSYFGQQYEQYF	TGTGCCAGCAGTTCCTACTTCGGTCAGCAGTACGAGCAGTACTTC
TRBV9	TRBJ2-2	-	14	-	CASRYRQYTGELFF	TGTGCCAGCAGATACAGACAGTACACCGGGGAGCTGTTTTTT
TRBV11-1	TRBJ1-1	-	13	-	CASSFGEGTEAFF	TGTGCCAGCAGCTTCGGGGAGGGAACTGAAGCTTTCTTT
TRBV2	TRBJ1-2	-	13	few	CASSEGASYGYTF	TGTGCCAGCAGTGAAGGGGCGTCGTACGGCTACACCTTC
TRBV7-9	TRBJ2-3	-	14	-	CASSLAMYTDTQYF	TGTGCCAGCAGCTTAGCTATGTACACAGATACGCAGTATTTT
TRBV28	TRBJ2-7	TRBD2	15	-	CASSLSGLAGPEQYF	TGTGCCAGCAGTTTATCGGGACTAGCGGGACCCGAGCAGTACTTC
TRBV6-5	TRBJ1-3	-	13	-	CASSGASGNTIYF	TGTGCCAGCAGTGGAGCCTCTGGAAACACCATATATTTT
TRBV10-3	TRBJ2-5	-	17	-	CAISGGVRGSLQETQYF	TGTGCCATCAGTGGTGGGGTTAGGGGCTCACTTCAAGAGACCCAGTACTTC
TRBV21-1	TRBJ1-4	-	14	-	CASSTQGDLEKLFF	TGTGCCAGCAGCACACAGGGGGATCTTGAAAAACTGTTTTTT
TRBV14	TRBJ2-1	TRBD1	17	-	CASSYFPGQGGSNEQFF	TGTGCCAGCAGCTATTTCCCGGGACAGGGAGGGAGTAATGAGCAGTTCTTC
TRBV5-1	TRBJ1-4	TRBD1	14	-	CASSLGQGNEKLFF	TGCGCCAGCAGCTTGGGACAGGGTAATGAAAAACTGTTTTTT
TRBV6-4	TRBJ2-6	TRBD2	15	-	CASSEGGSGANVLTF	TGTGCCAGCAGTGAGGGGGGGTCAGGGGCCAACGTCCTGACTTTC
TRBV6-1	TRBJ1-1	TRBD1	13	-	CASPPQGYTEAFF	TGTGCCAGCCCGCCACAGGGGTACACTGAAGCTTTCTTT
TRBV5-1	TRBJ2-5	TRBD1	16	-	CASSLRTGGPQETQYF	TGCGCCAGCAGCTTGCGAACAGGGGGCCCCCAAGAGACCCAGTACTTC